This T cell receptor beta chain was captured by sequencing in a study of blood T cells in healthy people across ages. The CDR3 has 15 amino acids. V shed 7 bases and J shed 1 base, with 13 bases lying between them. Using a J-beta primer mix together with a sample-barcoded 5' primer, a second PCR was run for roughly 7 to 12 cycles. TCRdb redid the calling of the 5' RACE reads with MiXCR, one entry per CDR3 protein. Of 1 million to 1.2 million distinct CDR3 sequences listed, more than 30% are singletons. The sequencing sample was made of blood. The rearrangement links TRBV12-3 or TRBV12-4 to TRBJ2-2, with D possibly being TRBD2 (6 bases). This clonotype was obtained from a young man in good health. In nucleotides, the CDR3 is TGTGCCAGCACCCGGGACTGGCAGAACACCGGGGAGCTGTTTTTT. Translating it yields CASTRDWQNTGELFF.